These T cell receptor beta chains were read from a single sample in a study of T cells in Graves' hyperthyroidism and ophthalmopathy. In TCRdb, the multiplex PCR reads were re-called with MiXCR into one record per CDR3 protein. The sample has roughly 570,000 distinct CDR3 sequences; roughly 50% are singletons. The sequencing input was peripheral blood or thyroid tissue (not recorded which). These TCRs come from a woman aged 18-29 years with Graves' hyperthyroidism. Both conserved end residues are part of each CDR3. The order of the fields is V gene, CDR3 length, D gene, clone size, J gene, CDR3 DNA, CDR3 protein. The D gene is left open where the match is weak. Some rows have no size entry. The others give once, few or many, or a class for an expanded clone.

TRBV24-1,12,TRBD1,once,TRBJ2-3,TGTGCCACCAGTGATTTGGGGACAGCCACGTATTTT,CATSDLGTATYF
TRBV24-1,14,NA,once,TRBJ2-5,TGTGCCACCAGTGGACATTCGTACCAAGAGACCCAGTACTTC,CATSGHSYQETQYF
TRBV7-2,19,NA,NA,TRBJ1-5,TGTGTCAGCAGCTTAGCGACCGCCGTCCTCAGGGAAAGCAATCAGCCCCGGCATTTT,CVSSLATAVLRESNQPRHF
TRBV20-1,15,TRBD2,many,TRBJ2-1,TGCAGTGCCCCCAGAGCGGGAGGGCCGAGGAATGAGCAGTTCTTC,CSAPRAGGPRNEQFF
TRBV2,13,NA,many,TRBJ1-2,TGTGCCAGCAGTAAAGACACGAACTATGGCTACACCTTC,CASSKDTNYGYTF
TRBV12-3/TRBV12-4,15,TRBD1,many,TRBJ2-2,TGTGCCAGCAGTTTAGGACAGGGTTGGACCGGGGAGCTGTTTTTT,CASSLGQGWTGELFF
TRBV2,19,TRBD2,many,TRBJ2-7,TGTGCCAGCAGTGTATCGGGACTAGCGGGCCGCCCCTGGAACTACGAGCAGTACTTC,CASSVSGLAGRPWNYEQYF
TRBV5-1,15,TRBD2,many,TRBJ2-7,TGCGCCAGCAGCTTGGCTCTAGCGGGCCTCAACGAGCAGTACTTC,CASSLALAGLNEQYF
TRBV7-3,14,TRBD1,NA,TRBJ1-5,TGTGCCAGCAGCTCCGACAGGGACCAAGAGACCCAGCATTTT,CASSSDRDQETQHF
TRBV29-1,14,TRBD1,many,TRBJ1-2,TGCAGCGGGGGGACAGGGGACCCTCTCTATGGCTACACCTTC,CSGGTGDPLYGYTF